One and the same sample provided the 29 T cell receptor beta chains below, sequenced in a study of T cells in Graves' hyperthyroidism and ophthalmopathy. TCR beta CDR3 region amplification was performed from RNA transcripts. The HTBI set primed first-round TCR CDR3 RT-PCR. Via MiXCR, TCRdb re-called the multiplex PCR reads, giving one row per CDR3 protein. The sample has over 250,000 distinct CDR3 sequences, over 15% seen once. The sample was blood. Receptors were obtained from a woman in her sixties or seventies with Graves' ophthalmopathy.

This clonotype has only a few counts. The chain employs TRBV12-3 or TRBV12-4 and TRBJ1-2, with a possible D match to TRBD1 (6 bases). V was cut by 8 bases and J by 8 bases, with 21 bases left in between. CDR3 length equals 14 residues. The CDR3 DNA reads as TGTGCCAGCCTAGCTCTTAATCCAGGACAGGGCTACACCTTC. Protein sequence: CASLALNPGQGYTF.

This clonotype was detected ten times or more. The chain combines TRBV5-1 with TRBJ2-7; TRBD1 matches at 8 bases. In germline, CDR1 is SGHRS, CDR2 YFSETQ. With V trimmed by 4 bases and J by 3 bases, 9 bases remained unmatched. The CDR3 is 15 amino acids. CDR3 nucleotides: TGCGCCAGCAGCGTCCTGGGACAGGAGAGCTACGAGCAGTACTTC. Residues: CASSVLGQESYEQYF.

Points on this clonotype: A much larger clone sits a single nucleotide away, making a read error possible. This chain's CDR3 is CASSVEGATNEKLFF. For the CDR3, the DNA is TGTGCCAGCAGCGTAGAAGGAGCAACTAATGAAAAACTGTTTTTT. J is TRBJ1-4 and V is TRBV9; D is ambiguous. The CDR3 totals 15 residues. Germline lookup yields CDR1 SGDLS and CDR2 YYNGEE. Trimming shortened V by 0 bases and J by 0 bases, and 6 bases separated the two germline ends.

This clonotype was recorded at least ten times. The rearrangement uses TRBV20-1 and TRBJ2-7, with 7 bases matching TRBD2. J gave up 2 bases and V 0 bases, and 10 bases lay outside the gene matches. Germline assignment: CDR1 DFQATT and CDR2 SNEGSKA (reference sequence). The CDR3 is 16 amino acids. DNA of the CDR3: TGCAGTGCTAGAGATCGGGGCGGGAGTATGGCCTACGAGCAGTACTTC. Translating gives CSARDRGGSMAYEQYF.

The table lists this clonotype with many counts. CDR3 region: CSARDGTVIYEQYF. The CDR3 DNA sequence: TGCAGTGCTAGAGACGGGACGGTGATTTACGAGCAGTACTTC. The chain couples TRBV20-1 to TRBJ2-7, with D perhaps TRBD1 or TRBD2 (5 bases each). Trimming removed 0 bases at V and 4 bases at J, with 13 bases between. Germline V gene sequence: CDR1 DFQATT, CDR2 SNEGSKA (reference sequence). CDR3 length: 14 amino acids.

This clonotype was counted between two and nine times. This sequence joins TRBV19 and TRBJ2-3; no definite D call. CDR1 is LNHDA, CDR2 SQIVND, per germline (reference sequence). The CDR3 spans 12 residues. Between the trimmed V and J ends, which lost 6 bases and 4 bases, there was a span of 8 bases. The CDR3 DNA reads as TGTGCCAGTAGGTGGGGATCAGATACGCAGTATTTT. Translated, it gives CASRWGSDTQYF.

This clonotype was detected many times. The chain joins TRBV27 to TRBJ2-5, with D perhaps matching TRBD2 (5 bases). Germline assignment: CDR1 MNHEY and CDR2 SMNVEV (reference sequence). V lost 4 bases, J lost 2 bases, and 11 bases lay in between. This CDR3 spans 14 amino acids. The CDR3 region has the DNA TGTGCCAGCAGTTACCGAGGAGGACAAGAGACCCAGTACTTC. Translating it yields CASSYRGGQETQYF.

This clonotype was counted only a few times. The chain recombines TRBV28 with TRBJ1-4, with 10 bases matching TRBD1. CDR3 length: 17 residues. The trim removed 8 bases at V and 7 bases at J, leaving 16 bases unmatched. Germline V lookup: CDR1 MDHEN, CDR2 SYDVKM. CDR3 coding DNA: TGTGCCAGCCGCCTCGGGACAGGGGCGATCCGTTGTGAAAAACTGTTTTTT. It translates to CASRLGTGAIRCEKLFF. Combining the CDR3 with reference TRBV28 and TRBJ1-4 gives the whole variable domain DVKVTQSSRYLVKRTGEKVFLECVQDMDHENMFWYRQDPGLGLRLIYFSYDVKMKEKGDIPEGYSVSREKKERFSLILESASTNQTSMYLCASRLGTGAIRCEKLFFGSGTQLSVL.

This clonotype was counted only a few times. The V and J genes are TRBV7-9 and TRBJ1-1; D remains ambiguous. The CDR3 spans 10 residues. The V and J ends lost 8 bases and 11 bases respectively, with 12 bases between them. Germline V gene lookup returns CDR1 SEHNR and CDR2 FQNEAQ (reference sequence). The DNA for the CDR3 is TGTGCCAGCTGGACTGTCGAGGCTTTCTTT. Its protein product is CASWTVEAFF.

This clonotype was found many times. The rearrangement joins TRBV20-1 to TRBJ1-5; D remains unclear. V was trimmed by 4 bases and J by 1 base, leaving 8 bases between them. Germline V CDR1 and CDR2: DFQATT, SNEGSKA (reference sequence). This CDR3 spans 13 amino acids. This CDR3 reads CSANSGSNQPQHF. The DNA of the CDR3 is TGCAGTGCTAATTCTGGGAGCAATCAGCCCCAGCATTTT.

This clonotype was counted only a few times. The rearrangement joins TRBV6-5 to TRBJ2-5, with D possibly being TRBD1 or TRBD2 (5 bases each). V was pared by 1 base and J by 3 bases, with 12 bases between. Germline values: CDR1 MNHEY, CDR2 SVGAGI. The CDR3 runs 15 residues. The CDR3 is CASSYWGPRKETQYF. CDR3 sequence (DNA): TGTGCCAGCAGTTACTGGGGACCCCGCAAAGAGACCCAGTACTTC.

This clonotype was recorded at least ten times. The rearrangement joins TRBV6-1 to TRBJ2-7, with D perhaps matching TRBD2 (5 bases). Trimming removed 5 bases from V and 3 bases from J, with 14 bases in between. The germline gives CDR1 MNHNS, CDR2 SASEGT. The CDR3 runs 14 residues. CDR3 loop: CASSPLPSLYEQYF. The CDR3 region has the DNA TGTGCCAGCAGTCCGCTACCTAGCCTCTACGAGCAGTACTTC.

The sample holds a few counts of this clonotype. The chain employs TRBV4-3 and TRBJ2-3; D unclear. V was cut by 0 bases and J by 1 base, with 8 bases left in between. CDR1 and CDR2 from the germline V gene are LGHNA and YSLEER. This CDR3 region has 15 residues. The CDR3 reads CASSQEGQGTDTQYF. The CDR3 DNA follows: TGCGCCAGCAGCCAAGAGGGTCAGGGCACAGATACGCAGTATTTT.

The table lists this clonotype with a few counts. This chain joins TRBV5-1 and TRBJ2-3; maybe TRBD2 (6 bases). The V gene's germline CDR1 is SGHRS and CDR2 YFSETQ. The CDR3 loop spans 13 amino acids. Trimming shortened V by 7 bases and J by 2 bases, and 11 bases separated the two germline ends. Written as DNA, the CDR3 is TGCGCCAGCCATCGGGAGTTCACAGATACGCAGTATTTT. This gives the protein CASHREFTDTQYF.

This clonotype was seen a handful of times. The chain recombines TRBV4-2 with TRBJ2-4; 7 bases are a match to TRBD1. From germline, CDR1 is LGHNA and CDR2 YNFKEQ. This CDR3 region has 17 residues. Trimming cost V 3 bases and J 1 base; bases outside gene matches: 9. The CDR3 here is CASSQPGQISAKNIQYF. The DNA for the CDR3 is TGTGCCAGCAGCCAGCCGGGACAGATTTCGGCCAAAAACATTCAGTACTTC.

This clonotype was observed many times. CDR3 amino acids: CASSSRPGLAGGRNEQFF. The CDR3 nucleotides read TGCGCCAGCAGCTCACGGCCGGGACTAGCGGGGGGGCGGAATGAGCAGTTCTTC. This chain connects TRBV5-1 to TRBJ2-1, with 16 positions matching TRBD2. Trimming cost V 3 bases and J 7 bases; bases outside gene matches: 10. This CDR3 is built from 18 residues. Germline CDR1 is SGHRS and CDR2 is YFSETQ.

DNA for the CDR3: TGTGCCAGTAGTCCGCCGGAGGGAGGGGCAAAGACCCAGTACTTC. It is translated as CASSPPEGGAKTQYF. The rearrangement links TRBV19 to TRBJ2-5, with TRBD2 matching over 7 bases. Per the germline V gene, CDR1 is LNHDA and CDR2 is SQIVND (reference sequence). The V segment lost 5 bases and the J segment 6 bases; nucleotides outside the gene matches: 12. The CDR3 is made up of 15 amino acids.

V usage is TRBV7-3 and J usage is TRBJ1-2, with D possibly matching TRBD1 (6 bases). Trimming took 5 bases from V and 4 from J, leaving 17 bases between them. Germline lookup yields CDR1 SGHTA and CDR2 FQGTGA. This CDR3 contains 15 residues. The DNA for the CDR3 is TGTGCCAGCAGCCCACAGGGAACCGCCTCCTATGGCTACACCTTC. Protein sequence: CASSPQGTASYGYTF.

In this sample, this clonotype turned up a few times. This rearrangement joins TRBV18 to TRBJ2-7; D not resolved. V lost 2 bases and J lost 0, with 11 bases in between. Per the germline V gene, CDR1 is KGHSH and CDR2 is LQKENI. The CDR3 sequence is 15 residues long. CDR3: CASSPRQATSYEQYF. The CDR3 DNA reads TGTGCCAGCTCACCAAGGCAGGCCACCTCCTACGAGCAGTACTTC.

On this clonotype: This could be a read error, since a much larger clone is one nucleotide away. The chain has TRBV18 and TRBJ2-1; maybe TRBD2 (6 bases). The end of the DNA is better explained by TRBJ2-7, so the J call may be wrong. The germline gives CDR1 KGHSH, CDR2 LQKENI. This CDR3 is 16 amino acids long. The CDR3 DNA sequence: TGTGCCAGCTCACCACGTGCGGGAAGCTCCTACAATGAGCAGTACTTC. As protein: CASSPRAGSSYNEQYF.

A note on this clonotype: One end of the junction varies from germline; a read error may be responsible. The V gene is TRBV28, the J gene TRBJ2-2; D unresolved. Germline CDR1 is MDHEN and CDR2 is SYDVKM. This CDR3 region has 14 residues. The CDR3 region is CASSQHSTVGELFF. DNA for the CDR3: TGCGCCAGCAGCCAACATAGTACAGTCGGGGAGCTGTTTTTT. Complete variable domain (other parts from reference TRBV28 and TRBJ2-2): DVKVTQSSRYLVKRTGEKVFLECVQDMDHENMFWYRQDPGLGLRLIYFSYDVKMKEKGDIPEGYSVSREKKERFSLILESASTNQTSMYLCASSQHSTVGELFFGEGSRLTVL.

The J gene is TRBJ1-3, the V gene TRBV9; 8 bases are shared with TRBD1. Germline V gene data show CDR1 as SGDLS and CDR2 as YYNGEE. The V and J ends lost 3 bases and 0 bases, in that order; junction bases with no gene match: 2. CDR3 length: 15 amino acids. The CDR3 coding sequence is TGTGCCAGCAGCGGGACAGGGTACTCTGGAAACACCATATATTTT. Translation: CASSGTGYSGNTIYF. The variable domain in full, with the rest retrieved from reference TRBV9 and TRBJ1-3, is DSGVTQTPKHLITATGQRVTLRCSPRSGDLSVYWYQQSLDQGLQFLIQYYNGEERAKGNILERFSAQQFPDLHSELNLSSLELGDSALYFCASSGTGYSGNTIYFGEGSWLTVV.

This chain joins TRBV29-1 and TRBJ1-2, with D possibly TRBD1 on 5 matching bases. The CDR3 spans 13 residues. The germline V gene encodes CDR1 SQVTM and CDR2 ANQGSEA. V dropped 3 bases and J dropped 7 bases, with 15 bases sitting between them. The CDR3 nucleotides read TGCAGCGTTGACGATGGGACCATCTCTGGCTACACCTTC. It is translated as CSVDDGTISGYTF.

The J gene is TRBJ1-6, the V gene TRBV18, with 9 bases that match TRBD1. The CDR3 is made up of 19 amino acids. Trimming took 3 bases from V and 7 from J; bases not matched to a gene: 16. In germline, CDR1 is KGHSH, CDR2 LQKENI. CDR3 in DNA: TGTGCCAGCTCACCCTCCCTTCCGGGACAGGGTATTGGAAATTCACCCCTCCACTTT. It yields the protein CASSPSLPGQGIGNSPLHF.

This clonotype was detected ten times or more. The chain carries TRBV11-2 and TRBJ2-7; no clear D. CDR3 length: 14 amino acids. The ends were cut back, 0 bases at V and 3 bases at J, with 9 bases in the middle. Germline V gene data show CDR1 as SGHAT and CDR2 as FQNNGV. The CDR3 region is CASSLDRLSYEQYF. The CDR3 nucleotides are TGTGCCAGCAGCTTAGACAGGCTGAGCTACGAGCAGTACTTC. Together with reference TRBV11-2 and TRBJ2-7, the CDR3 gives the full variable domain: EAGVAQSPRYKIIEKRQSVAFWCNPISGHATLYWYQQILGQGPKLLIQFQNNGVVDDSQLPKDRFSAERLKGVDSTLKIQPAKLEDSAVYLCASSLDRLSYEQYFGPGTRLTVT.

The chain links TRBV7-8 to TRBJ2-7, with TRBD2 identical over 12 bases. V was clipped by 2 bases and J by 1 base; unmatched bases: 6. The germline CDR1 and CDR2 sequences are SGHVS and FQNEAQ. CDR3 size: 17 residues. As DNA, the CDR3 is TGTGCCAGCAGCTTATTTCGGGGGACTAGCGGGTCCTACGAGCAGTACTTC. Its protein product is CASSLFRGTSGSYEQYF.

Many counts were recorded for this clonotype. The genes are TRBV6-5 and TRBJ2-5; unclear D gene. Germline CDR1 reads MNHEY; CDR2 reads SVGAGI. The V and J ends lost 0 bases and 5 bases respectively, with 10 bases between them. This CDR3 region has 14 residues. CDR3 DNA: TGTGCCAGCAGTTACTCATTTAACTCGGAGACCCAGTACTTC. As protein: CASSYSFNSETQYF.

Concerning this clonotype: This sequence may be a read error, since a much larger clone differs from it by one base. The rearrangement uses TRBV5-1 and TRBJ2-2, with a weak D call TRBD1 (5 bases). CDR3 size: 16 residues. Germline V lookup: CDR1 SGHRS, CDR2 YFSETQ. The CDR3 DNA is TGCGCCAGCCGCTTGGCATCCCAGGGTGGAACCGGGGAGCTGTTTTTT. Protein product: CASRLASQGGTGELFF.

In its sample, this clonotype was seen many times. The rearrangement joins TRBV5-1 to TRBJ2-7; D may correspond to TRBD1 or TRBD2 (5 bases each). Trimming stripped 0 bases from V and 2 bases from J, with 15 bases between. The germline gives CDR1 SGHRS, CDR2 YFSETQ. This CDR3 contains 16 residues. The CDR3 DNA reads as TGCGCCAGCAGCTTGGCCTTATTTGTGGGACCCTACGAGCAGTACTTC. It yields the protein CASSLALFVGPYEQYF.